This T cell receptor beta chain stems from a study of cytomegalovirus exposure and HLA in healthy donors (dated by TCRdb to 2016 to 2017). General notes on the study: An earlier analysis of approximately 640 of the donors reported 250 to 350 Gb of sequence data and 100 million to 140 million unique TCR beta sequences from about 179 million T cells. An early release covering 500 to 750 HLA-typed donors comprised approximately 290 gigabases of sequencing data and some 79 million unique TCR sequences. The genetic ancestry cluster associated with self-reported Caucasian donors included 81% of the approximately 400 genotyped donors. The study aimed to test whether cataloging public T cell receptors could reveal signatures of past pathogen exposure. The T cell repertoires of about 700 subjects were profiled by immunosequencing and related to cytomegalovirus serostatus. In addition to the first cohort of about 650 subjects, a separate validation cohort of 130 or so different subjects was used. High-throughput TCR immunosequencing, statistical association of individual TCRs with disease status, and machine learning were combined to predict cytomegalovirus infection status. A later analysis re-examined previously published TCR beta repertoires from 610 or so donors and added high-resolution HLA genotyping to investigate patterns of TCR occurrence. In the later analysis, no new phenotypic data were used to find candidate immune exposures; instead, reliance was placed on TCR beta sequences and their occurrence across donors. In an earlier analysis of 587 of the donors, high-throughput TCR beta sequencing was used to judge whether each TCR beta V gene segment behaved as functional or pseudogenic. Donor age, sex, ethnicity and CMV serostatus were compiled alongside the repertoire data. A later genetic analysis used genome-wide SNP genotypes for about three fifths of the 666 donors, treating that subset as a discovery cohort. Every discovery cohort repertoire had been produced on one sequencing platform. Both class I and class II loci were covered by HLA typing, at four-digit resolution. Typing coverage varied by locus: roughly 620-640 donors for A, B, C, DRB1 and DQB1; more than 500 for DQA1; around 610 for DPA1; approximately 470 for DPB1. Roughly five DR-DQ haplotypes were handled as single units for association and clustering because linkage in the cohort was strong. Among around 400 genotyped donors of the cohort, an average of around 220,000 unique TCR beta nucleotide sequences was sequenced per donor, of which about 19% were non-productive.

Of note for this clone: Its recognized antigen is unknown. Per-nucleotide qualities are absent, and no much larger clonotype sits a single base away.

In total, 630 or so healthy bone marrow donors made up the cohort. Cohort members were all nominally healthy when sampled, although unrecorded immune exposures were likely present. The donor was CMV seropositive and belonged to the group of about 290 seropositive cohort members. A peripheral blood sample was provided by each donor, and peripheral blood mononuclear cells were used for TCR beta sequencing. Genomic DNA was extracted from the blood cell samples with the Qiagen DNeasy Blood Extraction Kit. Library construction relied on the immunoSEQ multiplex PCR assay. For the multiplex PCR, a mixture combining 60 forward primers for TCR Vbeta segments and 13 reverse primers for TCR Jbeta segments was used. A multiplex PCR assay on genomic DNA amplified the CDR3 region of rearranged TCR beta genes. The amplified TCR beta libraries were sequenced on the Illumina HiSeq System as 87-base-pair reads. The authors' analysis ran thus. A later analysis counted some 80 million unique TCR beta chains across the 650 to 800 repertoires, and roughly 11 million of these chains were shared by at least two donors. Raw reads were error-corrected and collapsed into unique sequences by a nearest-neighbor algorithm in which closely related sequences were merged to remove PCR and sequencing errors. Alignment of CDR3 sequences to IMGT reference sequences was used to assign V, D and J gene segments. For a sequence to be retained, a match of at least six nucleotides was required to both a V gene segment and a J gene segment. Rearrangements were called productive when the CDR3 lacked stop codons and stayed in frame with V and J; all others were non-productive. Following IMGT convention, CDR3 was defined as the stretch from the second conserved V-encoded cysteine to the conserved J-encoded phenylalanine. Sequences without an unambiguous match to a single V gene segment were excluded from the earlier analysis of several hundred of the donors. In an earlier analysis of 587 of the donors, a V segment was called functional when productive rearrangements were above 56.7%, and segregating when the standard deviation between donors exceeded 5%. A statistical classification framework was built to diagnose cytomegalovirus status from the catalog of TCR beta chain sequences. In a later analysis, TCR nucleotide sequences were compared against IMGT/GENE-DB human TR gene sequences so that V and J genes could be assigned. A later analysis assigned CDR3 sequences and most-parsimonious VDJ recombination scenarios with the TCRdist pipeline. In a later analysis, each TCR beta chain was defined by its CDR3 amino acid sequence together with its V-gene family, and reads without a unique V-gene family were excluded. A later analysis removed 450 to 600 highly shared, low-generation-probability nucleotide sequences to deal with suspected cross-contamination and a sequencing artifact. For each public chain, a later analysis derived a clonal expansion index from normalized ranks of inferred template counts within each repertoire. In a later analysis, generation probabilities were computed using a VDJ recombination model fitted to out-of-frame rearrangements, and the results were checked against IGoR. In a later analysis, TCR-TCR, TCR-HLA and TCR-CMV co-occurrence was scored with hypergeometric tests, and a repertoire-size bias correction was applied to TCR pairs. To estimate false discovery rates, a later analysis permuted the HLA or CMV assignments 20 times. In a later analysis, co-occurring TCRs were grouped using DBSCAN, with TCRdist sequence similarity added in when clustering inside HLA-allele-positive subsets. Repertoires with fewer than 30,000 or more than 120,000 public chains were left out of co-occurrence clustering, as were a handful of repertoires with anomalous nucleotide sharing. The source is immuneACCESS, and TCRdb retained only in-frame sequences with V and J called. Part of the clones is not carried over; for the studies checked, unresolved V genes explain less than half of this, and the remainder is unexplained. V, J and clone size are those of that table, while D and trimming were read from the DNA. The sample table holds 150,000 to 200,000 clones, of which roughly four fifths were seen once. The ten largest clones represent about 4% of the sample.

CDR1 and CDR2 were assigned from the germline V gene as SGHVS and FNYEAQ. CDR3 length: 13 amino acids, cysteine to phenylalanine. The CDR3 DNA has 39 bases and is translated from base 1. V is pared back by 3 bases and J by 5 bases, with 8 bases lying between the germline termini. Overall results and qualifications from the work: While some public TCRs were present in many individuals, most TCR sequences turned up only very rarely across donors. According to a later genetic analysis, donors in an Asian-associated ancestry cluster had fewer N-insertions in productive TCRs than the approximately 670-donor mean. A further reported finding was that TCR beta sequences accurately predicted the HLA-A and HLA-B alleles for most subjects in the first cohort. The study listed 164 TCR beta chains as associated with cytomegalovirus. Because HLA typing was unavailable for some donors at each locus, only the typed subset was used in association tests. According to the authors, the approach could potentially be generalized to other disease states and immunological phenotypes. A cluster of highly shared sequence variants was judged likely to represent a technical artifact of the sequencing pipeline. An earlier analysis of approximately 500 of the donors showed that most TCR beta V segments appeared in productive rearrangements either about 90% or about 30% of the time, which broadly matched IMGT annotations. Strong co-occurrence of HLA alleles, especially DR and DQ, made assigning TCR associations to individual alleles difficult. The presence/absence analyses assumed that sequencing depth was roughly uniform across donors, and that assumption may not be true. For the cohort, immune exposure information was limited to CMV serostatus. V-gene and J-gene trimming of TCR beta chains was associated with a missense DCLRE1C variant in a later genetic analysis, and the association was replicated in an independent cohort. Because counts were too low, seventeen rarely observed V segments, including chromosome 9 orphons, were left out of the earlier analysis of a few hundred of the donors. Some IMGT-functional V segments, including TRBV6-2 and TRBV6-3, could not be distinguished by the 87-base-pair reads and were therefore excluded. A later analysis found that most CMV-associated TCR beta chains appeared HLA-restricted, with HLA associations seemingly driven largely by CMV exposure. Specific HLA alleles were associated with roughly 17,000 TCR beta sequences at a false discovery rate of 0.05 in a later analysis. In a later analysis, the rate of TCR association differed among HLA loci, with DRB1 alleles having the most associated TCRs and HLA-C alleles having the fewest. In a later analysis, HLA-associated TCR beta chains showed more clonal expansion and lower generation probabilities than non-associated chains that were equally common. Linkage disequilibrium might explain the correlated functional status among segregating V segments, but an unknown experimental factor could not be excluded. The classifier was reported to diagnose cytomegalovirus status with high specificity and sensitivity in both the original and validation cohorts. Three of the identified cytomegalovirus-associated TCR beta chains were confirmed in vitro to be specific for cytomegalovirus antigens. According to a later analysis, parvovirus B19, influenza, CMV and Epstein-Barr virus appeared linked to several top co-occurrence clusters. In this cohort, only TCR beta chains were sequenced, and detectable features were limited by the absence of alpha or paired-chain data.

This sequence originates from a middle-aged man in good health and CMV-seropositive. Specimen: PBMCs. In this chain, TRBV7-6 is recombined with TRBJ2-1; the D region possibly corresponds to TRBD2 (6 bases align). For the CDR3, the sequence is CASSFGGHNEQFF. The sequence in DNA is TGTGCCAGCAGCTTCGGGGGTCACAATGAGCAGTTCTTC.